The clone carrying this T cell receptor beta chain was observed a few times. The antigen is unknown. This sample was included in a study of T-cell reconstitution after alpha-beta-depleted transplantation in children. Study conclusions and caveats: The origin of high day-60 TCRbeta diversity in some patients lay in surviving recipient T cells and thymic progenitors. By one year post-transplant, T-cell counts and diversity largely arose from T cells that were newly produced. There were reportedly several hundred expanded graft clones from which alpha-beta T cells came about two months after transplant.

It was with unique molecular identifiers that the TCRbeta library was prepared. TCRdb independently ran MiXCR on the PCR reads; one entry per CDR3 protein. Among around 580,000 distinct CDR3 sequences listed, approximately 22% were seen once. V was clipped by 5 bases and J by 7 bases, with 11 bases between them. CDR3 size: 12 residues. The germline V gene has CDR1 MDHEN and CDR2 SYDVKM. The sequences come from PBMCs, mostly from graft donor cells, collected 360 days after TCRalphabeta/CD19-depleted stem cell transplant. This TCR was recovered from a boy in the first two years of life who had a stem cell transplant for acute myeloid leukemia, so the T cells may come from the graft donor. The chain joins TRBV28 to TRBJ1-2, with D perhaps TRBD1 (5 bases). The CDR3 bases are TGTGCCAGCAGTGGGGGGAGGCCTGGCTACACCTTC. Encoded protein: CASSGGRPGYTF.